The following is a TCR beta chain sequence with its context. The target of this receptor is not known. It has no much larger one-base neighbor in the sample; base qualities were not kept. The immunoSEQ Assay was used to sequence TCRbeta CDR3 regions. After extraction, genomic DNA underwent amplification by bias-controlled multiplex PCR, followed by high-throughput sequencing. The original pipeline was this. To quantify the absolute abundance of each unique TCRbeta CDR3 region, sequences were collapsed and filtered. T cell fraction was estimated by normalizing TCRbeta template counts to usable DNA, with usable DNA measured through amplification of reference genes found in all nucleated cells. Repertoire TCRs were annotated as SARS-CoV-2-specific by exact matching of V gene, CDR3 amino acid sequence and J gene to a known reactive TCR set. The reference SARS-CoV-2 TCR set was derived from MIRA and filtered for enrichment in COVID-19-positive ImmuneCODE repertoires, a step that removed public or cross-reactive TCRs. Drawing on the MIRA antigens, annotated TCRs were analysed further at the level of specific ORF or position within ORF. Depth was the summed frequency of annotated unique rearrangements, while breadth was defined as annotated unique rearrangements over total unique productive rearrangements. Two-sided Wilcoxon rank-sum tests were applied when comparing TCR breadth between groups. Imported from immuneACCESS, the table was reduced by TCRdb to in-frame sequences with V and J called. These copies leave out some clones; in studies compared against another copy, an unresolved V gene accounts for under half, and the cause of the remainder is not known. V and J calls and clone size are as listed in that table; D and trimming were resolved from the DNA. The sample records hundreds of thousands of clones, around 92% of which are singletons. The top ten clonotypes cover about 1.5% of the sample.

The entry originates in a study of Ad26.COV2.S vaccination and SARS-CoV-2 variants (TCRdb year 2021). Study-wide context: Donors in the vaccine arm were drawn from COV1001, a multicentre, randomized, double-blind, placebo-controlled phase I-IIa trial testing Ad26.COV2.S in healthy adults. Ad26.COV2.S was administered intramuscularly at a dose of 5x10^10 or 1x10^11 viral particles, either as one shot or as two shots given 56 days apart. Sequencing of the TCRbeta repertoire served to evaluate the specificity and breadth of SARS-CoV-2-reactive T cell receptors following Ad26.COV2.S vaccination. The TCR-sequenced set comprised around 30 samples: some 20 Ad26.COV2.S vaccine recipients, 5 placebo recipients and 8 SARS-CoV-2 convalescent individuals. Trial participants were randomized into five groups of five, in which low-dose or high-dose Ad26.COV2.S was given once or twice, or placebo was given on both occasions. Investigators did not know the trial group allocation while performing experiments and assessing outcomes.

Overall results and qualifications from the work: The authors noted that the TCR breadth and depth analyses may have underestimated total T cell responses. The study was not powered to compare responses between vaccine doses or regimens. Vaccine and placebo recipients had comparable non-spike TCR breadth, which fits with the vaccine containing only spike. Compared with placebo recipients, Ad26.COV2.S recipients showed higher spike-specific TCR breadth (P = 0.0014). After vaccination, substantial breadth of spike-specific CD8+ and CD4+ T cell responses was reported.

Germline trimming amounts to 4 bases on V and 2 bases on J, with 4 as the count of junction bases outside the gene matches. CDR1 and CDR2 were assigned from the germline V gene as SGHRS and YFSETQ. Reading from cysteine to phenylalanine, the CDR3 counts 15 amino acids. The only DNA kept is the CDR3, 45 bases in frame from the first base. The sample's treatment or condition, from its label and the paper: roughly 20 received Ad26.COV2.S at low or high dose, single or two shots; roughly 5 received placebo; per-sample allocation not given. For vaccine and placebo recipients, repertoires were sequenced using samples collected on day 63 after the first injection. In Cohort 1b, roughly 26 adults aged 18-55 years were enrolled at a single site in Boston, USA, between 29 July and 7 August 2020. Ad26.COV2.S was a replication-incompetent adenovirus type 26 vector that expressed a prefusion-stabilized SARS-CoV-2 spike protein derived from the original Wuhan strain.

This clonotype originated in a person between 18 and 60 years old who received the Ad26.COV2.S COVID-19 vaccine or a placebo. The sequence links TRBV5-1 to TRBJ1-3, and 9 junctional nucleotides match TRBD1. The material sequenced was peripheral blood, taken in a trial of Ad26.COV2.S vaccine versus placebo. The DNA is as follows: TGCGCCAGCAGCCCTCGGACAGGGGCTGGAAACACCATATATTTT. Its coded protein is CASSPRTGAGNTIYF.